This T cell receptor (beta chain) is drawn from a study of T cell changes during pregnancy in multiple sclerosis. The data were produced by immunoSEQ multiplex PCR, yet TCRdb's version contains in-frame clones alone and is incomplete. The data contain 70,000 to 100,000 clones, 85% to 95% of them singletons. The V end lost 6 bases, the J end lost 1 base, and 14 bases lay between the germline ends. CDR1 and CDR2 (germline): LNHDA, SQIVND (reference sequence). This CDR3 is built from 15 residues. V is TRBV19 and J is TRBJ2-3; D may be TRBD2 (6 bases). The receptor's source is a female donor with multiple sclerosis, enrolled in a pregnancy study. This material consisted of peripheral blood, taken in the third trimester of pregnancy. This CDR3 reads CASSGWRDRTDTQYF. CDR3 sequence (DNA): TGTGCCAGTAGCGGGTGGAGGGACCGCACAGATACGCAGTATTTT.